Below are 12 T cell receptor beta chains sequenced from a single sample in a study of control samples from healthy donors and cancer patients. TCRdb's copy holds only in-frame clones and misses some; the assay was immunoSEQ multiplex PCR. This sample has 400,000 to 450,000 clones; 90% occur once, and the top ten carry just under 6.5%. The sequencing input was PBMCs. These receptors were taken from a man aged 35 to 55 with head and neck cancer.

This chain connects TRBV5-1 to TRBJ1-1; TRBD1 aligns across 9 bases. The junction had 12 bases not matched to a gene; V was cut back by 3 bases and J by 9 bases. The germline V gene has CDR1 SGHRS and CDR2 YFSETQ. This CDR3 is 15 amino acids long. The CDR3 sequence is CASSSTGTGPFQAFF. DNA of the CDR3: TGCGCCAGCAGCTCTACCGGGACAGGGCCTTTCCAAGCTTTCTTT.

The rearrangement uses TRBV6-5 and TRBJ1-2, with D hard to call. The V gene's germline CDR1 is MNHEY and CDR2 SVGAGI. The CDR3 has 13 residues. Trimming left V 4 bases short and J 7 bases short, with 13 bases between. In DNA form, the CDR3 reads TGTGCCAGCAGTTCTAGGTCATCCGGTGGCTACACCTTC. Amino acids: CASSSRSSGGYTF.

The V call is TRBV5-4, the J call TRBJ1-4; D unclear. The CDR3 extends over 15 amino acids. Trimming shortened V by 1 base and J by 3 bases, and 10 bases separated the two germline ends. Germline V gives CDR1 SGHNT, CDR2 YYREEE (reference sequence). The chain's CDR3 is CASSLTGGSNEKLFF. The DNA for the CDR3 is TGTGCCAGCAGCTTGACGGGAGGATCTAATGAAAAACTGTTTTTT.

This chain joins TRBV30 and TRBJ1-1; no reliable D call. Between the trimmed V and J ends, which lost 0 bases and 5 bases, there was a span of 13 bases. Germline V gives CDR1 GTSNPN, CDR2 SVGIG (reference sequence). This CDR3 has 14 amino acids. CDR3 nucleotides: TGTGCCTGGAGTGTGGGTAGGTTTGGGACTGAAGCTTTCTTT. It codes for CAWSVGRFGTEAFF.

This chain joins TRBV10-3 and TRBJ1-1; TRBD1 matches at 7 bases. The CDR3 totals 14 residues. With V trimmed by 4 bases and J by 2 bases, 4 bases remained unmatched. Germline V gene lookup returns CDR1 ENHRY and CDR2 SYGVKD. In DNA, the CDR3 is TGTGCCATCAGTGGGCAGGGGGTAAACACTGAAGCTTTCTTT. This gives the protein CAISGQGVNTEAFF.

The V call is TRBV7-3, the J call TRBJ2-1; 7 positions agree with TRBD1. The CDR3 totals 14 residues. V lost 5 bases to trimming and J lost 9 bases; unmatched junction nucleotides: 10. Germline CDR1 reads SGHTA; CDR2 reads FQGTGA. CDR3 DNA: TGTGCCAGCAGCCCACTTCTCAACAGGGGTGAGCAGTTCTTC. Protein sequence: CASSPLLNRGEQFF.

The chain recombines TRBV28 with TRBJ2-7; D is unresolved. V shed 4 bases and J shed 5 bases, with 6 bases lying between them. Per the germline V gene, CDR1 is MDHEN and CDR2 is SYDVKM. CDR3 length equals 11 residues. Here the CDR3 reads CASSSPHEQYF. The CDR3 DNA sequence: TGTGCCAGCAGTTCCCCCCACGAGCAGTACTTC.

The chain employs TRBV18 and TRBJ1-3, with D unclear. V was cut by 4 bases and J by 3 bases, with 7 bases left in between. The germline V gene encodes CDR1 KGHSH and CDR2 LQKENI. The CDR3 has 13 residues. The CDR3 region is CASSRTDGNTIYF. The CDR3, as DNA: TGTGCCAGCTCACGTACGGATGGAAACACCATATATTTT.

The chain uses TRBV28 and TRBJ1-5; D gene uncertain. Germline values: CDR1 MDHEN, CDR2 SYDVKM. CDR3 length: 15 residues. V lost 7 bases to trimming and J lost 3 bases, with 16 bases between them. Written as DNA, the CDR3 is TGTGCCAGCACCCTGGTGGGCACTAACAATCAGCCCCAGCATTTT. Translated, it gives CASTLVGTNNQPQHF.

This clone appeared a single time. The CDR3 sequence: CASSNQGGGANVLTF. The CDR3 nucleotides are TGTGCCAGCAGCAATCAGGGAGGCGGGGCCAACGTCCTGACTTTC. The chain has TRBV5-4 and TRBJ2-6; perhaps TRBD2 as D (6 bases). CDR1 is SGHNT, CDR2 YYREEE, per germline (reference sequence). This CDR3 is built from 15 residues. V was cut by 4 bases and J by 4 bases, with 12 bases left in between.

V is TRBV6-6 and J is TRBJ1-1; D might be TRBD1 (6 bases). The CDR3 totals 17 residues. The V gene lost 5 bases and the J gene lost 3 bases, with 22 bases spanning the gap. CDR1 and CDR2 from the germline V gene are MNHNY and SVGAGI (reference sequence). CDR3 in amino acids: CASSLGGALRLDTEAFF. The CDR3 DNA is TGTGCCAGCAGTCTGGGGGGGGCTCTGCGTTTGGACACTGAAGCTTTCTTT.

This chain joins TRBV27 and TRBJ1-6; no clear D. This CDR3 has 14 residues. Germline V CDR1 and CDR2: MNHEY, SMNVEV (reference sequence). Trimming shortened V by 11 bases and J by 0 bases, and 11 bases separated the two germline ends. The CDR3 here is CASKGSSYNSPLHF. DNA of the CDR3: TGTGCCTCCAAGGGAAGCTCCTATAATTCACCCCTCCACTTT.